The 20 T cell receptor beta chains below come from one sample, sequenced in a study of blood T cell repertoires in COVID-19. TCRdb's table, derived via immunoSEQ multiplex PCR, lists solely in-frame clones and lacks some. In the table there are approximately 230,000 clones, roughly 88% of which are singletons. Source material: peripheral blood. The receptors derive from a woman aged 40 to 55 who had recovered from COVID-19.

This chain uses TRBV6-2 or TRBV6-3 with TRBJ2-3; the D gene is possibly TRBD1 (5 bases). This CDR3 is built from 15 residues. CDR1 and CDR2 from the germline V gene are MNHEY and SVGEGT. Trimming shortened V by 0 bases and J by 9 bases, and 16 bases separated the two germline ends. CDR3 coding DNA: TGTGCCAGCAGTTACTCCAGGGCGGCAACAAAAACGCAGTATTTT. This encodes CASSYSRAATKTQYF.

The CDR3 protein is CASSLEGGTNEKLFF. The CDR3 DNA is TGTGCCAGCAGCTTGGAAGGGGGCACTAATGAAAAACTGTTTTTT. The V call is TRBV5-5, the J call TRBJ1-4, with 7 bases fitting TRBD1. The CDR3 runs to 15 residues. The V gene end was trimmed by 0 bases and the J gene end by 2 bases; junction bases not matched to a gene: 1. Per the germline V gene, CDR1 is SGHKS and CDR2 is YYEKEE (reference sequence).

This chain connects TRBV11-2 to TRBJ2-7; TRBD2 matches 12 bases. The CDR3 is 18 amino acids. Looked up from germline, CDR1 is SGHAT and CDR2 is FQNNGV. Trimming removed 1 base from V and 7 bases from J; junction bases left unmatched: 14. CDR3 DNA: TGTGCCAGCAGCTTAGTTGGTCTAGCGGGGGGGCAGCCGGGTGAGCAGTACTTC. It encodes CASSLVGLAGGQPGEQYF. The full variable domain, in which reference TRBV11-2 and TRBJ2-7 provide the parts outside the CDR3, is EAGVAQSPRYKIIEKRQSVAFWCNPISGHATLYWYQQILGQGPKLLIQFQNNGVVDDSQLPKDRFSAERLKGVDSTLKIQPAKLEDSAVYLCASSLVGLAGGQPGEQYFGPGTRLTVT.

The rearrangement uses TRBV7-8 and TRBJ2-1; 15 bases line up with TRBD2. The germline V gene has CDR1 SGHVS and CDR2 FQNEAQ. The CDR3 extends over 17 amino acids. V was clipped by 2 bases and J by 7 bases; unmatched bases: 6. The CDR3: CASSLPTGTSGRNEQFF. CDR3 coding DNA: TGTGCCAGCAGCTTACCTACCGGGACTAGCGGGAGGAATGAGCAGTTCTTC.

The chain links TRBV9 to TRBJ2-1, with TRBD2 as a possible D gene (7 bases). Germline-derived CDR1 and CDR2 are SGDLS and YYNGEE. V was cut by 0 bases and J by 7 bases, with 14 bases left in between. CDR3 size: 15 residues. Here the CDR3 reads CASSVAGGRRNEQFF. The CDR3 DNA follows: TGTGCCAGCAGCGTAGCGGGGGGCAGACGAAATGAGCAGTTCTTC.

A few counts support this clone. The rearrangement links TRBV15 to TRBJ2-1, with TRBD2 matching over 9 bases. CDR1 LNHNV and CDR2 YYDKDF come from the germline V gene (reference sequence). Trimming at V came to 0 bases and at J to 6 bases, leaving 15 bases not matched to a gene. The CDR3 has 19 amino acids. CDR3 sequence: CATSRDYRLAGVGANEQFF. In nucleotides, the CDR3 is TGTGCCACCAGCAGAGATTACAGGTTAGCGGGAGTCGGGGCCAATGAGCAGTTCTTC.

The chain joins TRBV18 to TRBJ2-1; a weak D match, TRBD2 (5 bases). Germline V gene lookup returns CDR1 KGHSH and CDR2 LQKENI. V lost 4 bases, J lost 0 bases, and 16 bases lay in between. This CDR3 has 17 amino acids. The CDR3 sequence: CASSLDERRSSYNEQFF. The DNA of the CDR3 is TGTGCCAGCTCACTGGATGAGCGGAGGAGCTCCTACAATGAGCAGTTCTTC.

With regard to this clone: The identical CDR3 is also encoded by other nucleotide sequences in the sample. V is TRBV6-5 and J is TRBJ2-5; possibly TRBD2 for D (5 bases). There are 13 residues in the CDR3. Germline V gene data show CDR1 as MNHEY and CDR2 as SVGAGI. V was shortened by 1 base and J by 3 bases, with 6 bases between the two germline ends. CDR3 nucleotides: TGTGCCAGCAGTTACTTGGGAGAAGAGACCCAGTACTTC. Translation: CASSYLGEETQYF.

V and J are TRBV7-9 and TRBJ1-5; TRBD1 aligns across 7 bases. V dropped 5 bases and J dropped 3; count of bases not matched to a gene: 4. The germline V gene has CDR1 SEHNR and CDR2 FQNEAQ (reference sequence). The length of the CDR3 is 14 residues. CDR3 loop: CASSTDRNNQPQHF. The CDR3 DNA is TGTGCCAGCAGCACGGACAGGAACAATCAGCCCCAGCATTTT.

This clone has a handful of counts. The chain recombines TRBV30 with TRBJ2-2; D unclear. V was trimmed by 3 bases and J by 3 bases, leaving 11 bases between them. From germline, CDR1 is GTSNPN and CDR2 SVGIG (reference sequence). This CDR3 contains 14 residues. The CDR3 reads CAWRRLPDTGELFF. The CDR3 nucleotides read TGTGCCTGGAGGAGACTCCCGGACACCGGGGAGCTGTTTTTT.

The rearrangement links TRBV6-6 to TRBJ2-1, with D tentatively TRBD2 (6 bases). Germline CDR1 and CDR2: MNHNY and SVGAGI (reference sequence). The CDR3 length is 16 residues. The ends were cut back, 5 bases at V and 3 bases at J, with 17 bases in the middle. The CDR3 DNA follows: TGTGCCAGCAGTCGACTCACCGGGACTCGCTACAATGAGCAGTTCTTC. It specifies CASSRLTGTRYNEQFF.

The rearrangement joins TRBV28 to TRBJ1-2; 7 bases line up with TRBD1. The length of the CDR3 is 15 residues. The V gene end was trimmed by 2 bases and the J gene end by 8 bases; junction bases not matched to a gene: 11. Germline V gene sequence: CDR1 MDHEN, CDR2 SYDVKM. CDR3 nucleotide sequence: TGTGCCAGCAGTTTACGCACCCTCACAGGGGTAGGCTACACCTTC. Translation gives CASSLRTLTGVGYTF.

This clone came up once. For the CDR3, the DNA is TGTGCCAGCAGTCCCAATGACGGGGCTAACTATGGCTACACCTTC. Encoded protein: CASSPNDGANYGYTF. The rearrangement uses TRBV6-2 or TRBV6-3 and TRBJ1-2, with D uncertain. This CDR3 is 15 amino acids long. Germline V gene data show CDR1 as MNHEY and CDR2 as SVGEGT. V was pared by 5 bases and J by 0 bases, with 13 bases between.

This chain joins TRBV11-2 and TRBJ2-3; perhaps TRBD2 as D (5 bases). The length of the CDR3 is 13 residues. V lost 4 bases to trimming and J lost 3 bases, with 8 bases between them. Per the germline V gene, CDR1 is SGHAT and CDR2 is FQNNGV. CDR3: CASSSRGTDTQYF. CDR3 nucleotide sequence: TGTGCCAGCAGCTCCCGAGGGACAGATACGCAGTATTTT.

This chain joins TRBV4-3 and TRBJ2-4; TRBD2 matches 8 bases. The germline V gene has CDR1 LGHNA and CDR2 YSLEER. CDR3 length equals 17 residues. Losses at the gene ends were 2 bases for V and 5 bases for J; bases not matched to a gene: 11. The CDR3 loop reads CASSQSRGTSGQNIQYF. The CDR3 bases are TGCGCCAGCAGCCAATCCCGAGGGACTAGTGGCCAAAACATTCAGTACTTC.

This chain joins TRBV6-5 and TRBJ1-2, with a possible D match to TRBD1 (6 bases). The CDR3 loop spans 15 amino acids. The V end was cut by 3 bases, the J end by 4 bases, with 15 bases between. Germline V gene sequence: CDR1 MNHEY, CDR2 SVGAGI. CDR3 sequence reads: CASSYTGTTFYGYTF. The CDR3 region has the DNA TGTGCCAGCAGTTATACCGGGACAACCTTCTATGGCTACACCTTC.

The chain carries TRBV7-8 and TRBJ2-2, with D possibly being TRBD1 (5 bases). This CDR3 has 17 residues. V was shortened by 7 bases and J by 1 base, with 19 bases between the two germline ends. CDR1 is SGHVS and CDR2 is FQNEAQ in the germline V gene. CDR3 nucleotide sequence: TGTGCCAGCACCCCCCACCAGGGAACCGAGAACACCGGGGAGCTGTTTTTT. Its protein is CASTPHQGTENTGELFF.

The chain joins TRBV27 to TRBJ1-2; 10 nucleotides align to TRBD1. There are 17 residues in the CDR3. The V segment lost 5 bases and the J segment 1 base; nucleotides outside the gene matches: 10. Looked up from germline, CDR1 is MNHEY and CDR2 is SMNVEV (reference sequence). The CDR3 loop reads CASSALRTGGINYGYTF. The CDR3 nucleotides read TGTGCCAGCAGTGCGTTGAGGACAGGGGGGATTAACTATGGCTACACCTTC.

This rearrangement joins TRBV6-4 to TRBJ1-6; 7 bases match TRBD1. Germline V gene sequence: CDR1 MRHNA, CDR2 SNTAGT. V gave up 6 bases and J gave up 8 bases; unmatched junction bases: 7. The CDR3 contains 14 residues. The DNA for the CDR3 is TGTGCCAGCAGGCGGACAGGACGAGATTCACCCCTCCACTTT. As protein: CASRRTGRDSPLHF.

This rearrangement joins TRBV4-3 to TRBJ2-3, with D perhaps TRBD1 (5 bases). The CDR3 has 13 amino acids. V was trimmed by 3 bases and J by 2 bases, leaving 6 bases between them. The germline gives CDR1 LGHNA, CDR2 YSLEER. This CDR3 reads CASSQGPTDTQYF. CDR3 DNA: TGCGCCAGCAGCCAGGGGCCCACAGATACGCAGTATTTT.